This T cell receptor beta chain was identified in a study of identical twins. Study-level points and caveats: With abundant cord blood beta clonotypes, insertions were fewer; memory repertoires showed no such pattern.

TCRdb reanalysed the 5' RACE reads using MiXCR and keeps one entry per CDR3 protein. This sample yields 400,000 or so distinct CDR3 sequences, of which roughly 9% are seen a single time; around 8.6% belongs to the top ten. This CDR3 has 14 amino acids. The V gene end was trimmed by 4 bases and the J gene end by 8 bases; junction bases not matched to a gene: 10. CDR1 is MDHEN, CDR2 SYDVKM, per germline. With regard to this clonotype: Antigen unknown.

Sequences were obtained from naive T cells sorted from blood. The gene calls are TRBV28 and TRBJ1-2, with 7 bases lining up with TRBD1. This TCR was sampled from a woman aged 45-59 years in good health. The CDR3 loop is CASSSSRQGRGYTF. The CDR3 bases are TGTGCCAGCAGTTCCTCCAGACAGGGACGGGGCTACACCTTC.